The T cell receptor beta chain under discussion was sequenced for a study of technical replicates of blood from several donors. Here immunoSEQ multiplex PCR was the method, and the copy in TCRdb shows in-frame clones only, minus some. The sample holds some 83,000 clones, around 90% seen once. The specimen sequenced was T cells isolated from PBMCs. The clonotype comes from a human donor in good health.

The DNA for the CDR3 is TGTGCCAGCAGCCCCCCGCCCCTGGGAGACTATAGCAATCAGCCCCAGCATTTT. It encodes CASSPPPLGDYSNQPQHF. This sequence joins TRBV28 and TRBJ1-5; D gene uncertain. This CDR3 is 18 amino acids long. Germline CDR1 MDHEN, CDR2 SYDVKM. Between the trimmed V and J ends, which lost 6 bases and 0 bases, there was a span of 21 bases.